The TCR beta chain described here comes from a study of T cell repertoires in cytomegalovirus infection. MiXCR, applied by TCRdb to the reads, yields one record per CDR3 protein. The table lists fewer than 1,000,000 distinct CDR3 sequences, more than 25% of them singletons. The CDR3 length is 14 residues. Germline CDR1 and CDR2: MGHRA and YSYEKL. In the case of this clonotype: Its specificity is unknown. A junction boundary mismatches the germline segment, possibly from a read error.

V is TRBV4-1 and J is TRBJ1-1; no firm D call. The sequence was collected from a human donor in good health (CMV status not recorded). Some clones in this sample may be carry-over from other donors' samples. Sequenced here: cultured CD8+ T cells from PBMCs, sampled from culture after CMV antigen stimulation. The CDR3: CASNQDTGNTEAFF. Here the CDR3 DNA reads TGCGCCAGCAACCAAGATACGGGGAACACTGAAGCTTTCTTT.